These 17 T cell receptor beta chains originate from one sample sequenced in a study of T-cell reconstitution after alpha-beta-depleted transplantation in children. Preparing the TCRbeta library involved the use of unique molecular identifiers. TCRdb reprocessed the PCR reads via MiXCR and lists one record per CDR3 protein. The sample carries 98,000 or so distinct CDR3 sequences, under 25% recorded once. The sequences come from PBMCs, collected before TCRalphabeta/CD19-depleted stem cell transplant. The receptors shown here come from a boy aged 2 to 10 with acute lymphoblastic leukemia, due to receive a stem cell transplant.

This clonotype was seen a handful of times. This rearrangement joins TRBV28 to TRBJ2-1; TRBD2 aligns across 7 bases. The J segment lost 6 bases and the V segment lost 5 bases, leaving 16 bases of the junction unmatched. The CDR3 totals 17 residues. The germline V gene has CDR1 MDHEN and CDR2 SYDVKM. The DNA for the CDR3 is TGTGCCAGCAGTACCCCTAGCGGCGGAGGGAGCGGCAATGAGCAGTTCTTC. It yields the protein CASSTPSGGGSGNEQFF. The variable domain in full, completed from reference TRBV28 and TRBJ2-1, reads DVKVTQSSRYLVKRTGEKVFLECVQDMDHENMFWYRQDPGLGLRLIYFSYDVKMKEKGDIPEGYSVSREKKERFSLILESASTNQTSMYLCASSTPSGGGSGNEQFFGPGTRLTVL.

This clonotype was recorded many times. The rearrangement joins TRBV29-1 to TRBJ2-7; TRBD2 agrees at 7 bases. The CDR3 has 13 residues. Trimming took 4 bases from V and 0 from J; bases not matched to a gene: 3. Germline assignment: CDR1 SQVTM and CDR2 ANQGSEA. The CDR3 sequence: CSVGGLVSYEQYF. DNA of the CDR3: TGCAGCGTTGGAGGACTAGTCTCCTACGAGCAGTACTTC.

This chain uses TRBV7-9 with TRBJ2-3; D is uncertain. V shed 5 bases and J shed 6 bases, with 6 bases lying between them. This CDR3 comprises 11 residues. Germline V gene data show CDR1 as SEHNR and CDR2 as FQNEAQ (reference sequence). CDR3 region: CASSELDTQYF. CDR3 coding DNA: TGTGCCAGCAGCGAATTGGATACGCAGTATTTT.

CDR3: CSAVSGGATYRSYNEQFF. In DNA form, the CDR3 reads TGCAGTGCCGTTAGCGGAGGGGCTACTTATCGCTCCTACAATGAGCAGTTCTTC. This chain links TRBV20-1 with TRBJ2-1; TRBD2 might be the D (6 bases). Germline assignment: CDR1 DFQATT and CDR2 SNEGSKA (reference sequence). The CDR3 runs to 18 residues. V was shortened by 6 bases and J by 0 bases, with 24 bases between the two germline ends.

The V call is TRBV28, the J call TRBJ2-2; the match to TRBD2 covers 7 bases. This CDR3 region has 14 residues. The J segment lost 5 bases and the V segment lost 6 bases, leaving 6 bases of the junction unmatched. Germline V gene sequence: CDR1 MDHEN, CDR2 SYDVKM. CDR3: CASRPGGDTGELFF. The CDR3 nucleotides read TGTGCCAGCAGACCTGGGGGGGATACCGGGGAGCTGTTTTTT.

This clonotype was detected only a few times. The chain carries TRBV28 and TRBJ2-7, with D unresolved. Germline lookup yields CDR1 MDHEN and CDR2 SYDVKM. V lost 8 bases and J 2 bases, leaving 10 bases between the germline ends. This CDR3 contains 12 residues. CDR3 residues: CASLGRTYEQYF. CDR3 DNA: TGTGCCAGCCTAGGCAGGACCTACGAGCAGTACTTC.

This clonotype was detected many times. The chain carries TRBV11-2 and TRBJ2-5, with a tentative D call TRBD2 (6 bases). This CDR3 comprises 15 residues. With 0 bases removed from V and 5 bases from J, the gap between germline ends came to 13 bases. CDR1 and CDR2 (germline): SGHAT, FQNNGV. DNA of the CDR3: TGTGCCAGCAGCTTAGATGTGGGGGGTGGGGAGACCCAGTACTTC. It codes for CASSLDVGGGETQYF.

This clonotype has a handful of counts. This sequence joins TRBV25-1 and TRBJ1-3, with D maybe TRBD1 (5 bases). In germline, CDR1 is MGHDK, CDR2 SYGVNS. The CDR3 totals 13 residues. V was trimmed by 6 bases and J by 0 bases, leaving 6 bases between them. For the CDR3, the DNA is TGTGCCAGCAGGGACAACTCTGGAAACACCATATATTTT. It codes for CASRDNSGNTIYF.

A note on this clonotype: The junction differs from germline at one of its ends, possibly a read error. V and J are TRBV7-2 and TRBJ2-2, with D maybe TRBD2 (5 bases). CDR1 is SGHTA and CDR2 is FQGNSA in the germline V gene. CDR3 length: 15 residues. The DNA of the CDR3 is TGTGCCAGCAGCTTAGGTTCGCGGGCATCCGGGGAGCGGTTTTTT. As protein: CASSLGSRASGERFF. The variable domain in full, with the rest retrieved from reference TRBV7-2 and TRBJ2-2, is GAGVSQSPSNKVTEKGKDVELRCDPISGHTALYWYRQSLGQGLEFLIYFQGNSAPDKSGLPSDRFSAERTGGSVSTLTIQRTQQEDSAVYLCASSLGSRASGERFFGEGSRLTVL.

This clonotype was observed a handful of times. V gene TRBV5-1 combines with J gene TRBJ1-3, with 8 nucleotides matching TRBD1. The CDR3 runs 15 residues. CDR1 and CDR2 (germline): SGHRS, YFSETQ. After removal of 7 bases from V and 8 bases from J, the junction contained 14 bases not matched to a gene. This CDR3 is CASGLTGASMDTIYF. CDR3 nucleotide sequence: TGCGCCAGCGGTCTGACAGGGGCTTCGATGGACACCATATATTTT.

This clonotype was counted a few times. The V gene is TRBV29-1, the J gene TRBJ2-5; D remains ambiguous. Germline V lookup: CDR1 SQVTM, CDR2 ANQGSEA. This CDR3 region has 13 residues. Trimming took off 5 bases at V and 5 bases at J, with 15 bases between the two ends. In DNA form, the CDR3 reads TGCAGCGTTCTTCGGCAGACTGGGGAGACCCAGTACTTC. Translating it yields CSVLRQTGETQYF.

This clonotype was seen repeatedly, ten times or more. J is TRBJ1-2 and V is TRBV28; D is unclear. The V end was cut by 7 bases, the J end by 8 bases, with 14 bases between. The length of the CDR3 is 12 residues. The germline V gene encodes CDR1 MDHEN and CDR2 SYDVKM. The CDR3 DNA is TGTGCCAGCAATGGCTCTGGTGGCGGCTACACCTTC. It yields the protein CASNGSGGGYTF.

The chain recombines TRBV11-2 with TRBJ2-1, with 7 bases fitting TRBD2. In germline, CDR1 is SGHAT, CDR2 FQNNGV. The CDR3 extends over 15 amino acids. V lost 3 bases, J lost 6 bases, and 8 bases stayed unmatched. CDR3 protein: CASSFPGTNRNEQFF. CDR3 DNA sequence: TGTGCCAGCAGCTTCCCAGGGACTAATCGCAATGAGCAGTTCTTC.

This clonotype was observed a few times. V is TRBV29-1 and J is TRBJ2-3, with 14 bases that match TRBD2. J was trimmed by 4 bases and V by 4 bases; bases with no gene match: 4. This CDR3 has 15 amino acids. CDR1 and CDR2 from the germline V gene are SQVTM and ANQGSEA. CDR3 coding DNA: TGCAGCGTTGCGGAGACTAGCGGGAGGGCAGATACGCAGTATTTT. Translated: CSVAETSGRADTQYF.

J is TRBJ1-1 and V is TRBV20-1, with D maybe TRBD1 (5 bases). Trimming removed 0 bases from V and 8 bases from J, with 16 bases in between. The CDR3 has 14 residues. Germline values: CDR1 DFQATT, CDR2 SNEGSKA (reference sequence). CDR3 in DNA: TGCAGTGCTAGAGACTGGAGGGGAAGAAGAGAAGCTTTCTTT. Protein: CSARDWRGRREAFF.

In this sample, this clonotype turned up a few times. The CDR3 here is CASSKPGVANTEAFF. CDR3 nucleotide sequence: TGTGCCAGCAGTAAACCCGGTGTAGCGAACACTGAAGCTTTCTTT. The chain carries TRBV12-3 or TRBV12-4 and TRBJ1-1; D not certain. The CDR3 consists of 15 residues. Trimming cost V 5 bases and J 1 base, with 14 bases left between them.

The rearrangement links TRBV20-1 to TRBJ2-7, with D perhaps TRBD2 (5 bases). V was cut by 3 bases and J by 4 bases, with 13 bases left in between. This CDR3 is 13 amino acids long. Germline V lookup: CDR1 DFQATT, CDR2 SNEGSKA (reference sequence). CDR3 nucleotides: TGCAGTGCTAGTGACGAGTCGGGGTACGAGCAGTACTTC. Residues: CSASDESGYEQYF.